This TCR gamma chain comes out of a study of Vδ1+ human thymocytes. RNA was extracted from the cells and then reverse transcribed. CDR3 amplicons came from multiplex PCR with pooled V-gene forward and constant-region reverse primers. TCRdb redid the clone calls on the multiplex PCR reads with CATT. The data show approximately 40,000 gamma-chain clones, about 19% seen once. This clone has a handful of counts. Its antigen remains unknown. TCRdb pairs this DNA with a much larger clone's protein that differs at residue 9, likely a read error; the protein shown was translated from the DNA. The V segment lost 0 bases and the J segment 14 bases; nucleotides outside the gene matches: 7. Per the germline V gene, CDR1 is GITISATS and CDR2 is ISYDGTV (reference sequence). The CDR3 is 11 residues long. Study-level findings and limits: Thymic TRG and TRD repertoires appeared highly polyclonal. Unlike peripheral blood Vdelta1+ controls, thymic delta-chain sequences included roughly 22% Vdelta2 and few Vdelta3.

Purity of the sorted Vdelta1+ thymocytes ranged from roughly 98% to 99.6%. Sequenced: Vdelta1+ gamma-delta thymocytes from the thymus. The subset here: FACS-sorted CD3+ TCRalphabeta- TCRVdelta1+ TCRVdelta2- thymocytes. The source is a girl less than two years old who had congenital heart surgery. The rearrangement links TRGV9 to TRGJ1 or TRGJ2. CDR3 region: CALWEVRGELF. CDR3 coding DNA: TGTGCCTTGTGGGAGGTGCGTGGGGAACTCTTT.